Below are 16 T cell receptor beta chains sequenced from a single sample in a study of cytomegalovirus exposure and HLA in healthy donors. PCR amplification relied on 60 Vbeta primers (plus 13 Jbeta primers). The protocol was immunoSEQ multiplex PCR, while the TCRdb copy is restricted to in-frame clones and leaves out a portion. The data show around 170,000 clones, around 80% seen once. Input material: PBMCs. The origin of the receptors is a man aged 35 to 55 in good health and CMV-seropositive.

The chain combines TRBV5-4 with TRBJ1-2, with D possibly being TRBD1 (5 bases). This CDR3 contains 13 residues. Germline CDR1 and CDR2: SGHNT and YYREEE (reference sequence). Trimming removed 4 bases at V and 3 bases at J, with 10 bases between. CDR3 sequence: CASSQDMDYGYTF. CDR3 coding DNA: TGTGCCAGCAGCCAGGACATGGACTATGGCTACACCTTC.

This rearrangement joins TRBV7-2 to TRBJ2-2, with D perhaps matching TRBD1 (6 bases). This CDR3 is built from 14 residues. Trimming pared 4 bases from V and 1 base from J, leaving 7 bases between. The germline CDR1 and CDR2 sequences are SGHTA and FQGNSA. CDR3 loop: CASSWDMNTGELFF. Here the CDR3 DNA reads TGTGCCAGCAGCTGGGACATGAACACCGGGGAGCTGTTTTTT.

The CDR3: CASSFSGGHNRELFF. DNA for the CDR3: TGTGCCAGTAGTTTTAGCGGGGGCCACAATAGGGAGCTGTTTTTT. J is TRBJ2-2 and V is TRBV19, with 9 bases identical to TRBD2. The junction had 10 bases not matched to a gene; V was cut back by 5 bases and J by 9 bases. The CDR3 covers 15 residues. Germline V gene sequence: CDR1 LNHDA, CDR2 SQIVND (reference sequence).

The CDR3 protein is CASSPGTTDTQYF. The CDR3, as DNA: TGTGCCAGTAGTCCGGGGACTACAGATACGCAGTATTTT. The chain uses TRBV19 and TRBJ2-3; D possibly corresponds to TRBD2 (6 bases). Germline CDR1 is LNHDA and CDR2 is SQIVND (reference sequence). V lost 5 bases and J 3 bases, leaving 9 bases between the germline ends. The CDR3 is 13 residues long.

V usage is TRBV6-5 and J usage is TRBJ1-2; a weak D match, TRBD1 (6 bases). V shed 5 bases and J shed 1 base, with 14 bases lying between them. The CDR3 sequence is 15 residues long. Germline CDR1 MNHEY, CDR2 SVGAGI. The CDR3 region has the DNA TGTGCCAGCAGTCAACCAGGGGATGGTAACTATGGCTACACCTTC. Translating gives CASSQPGDGNYGYTF.

The DNA of the CDR3 is TGTGCCAGCAGCTCAGGGACAGGGGGCTGGTACGAGCAGTACTTC. Its translation: CASSSGTGGWYEQYF. The rearrangement links TRBV7-9 to TRBJ2-7, with TRBD1 matching 12 bases. The CDR3 is 15 amino acids. Germline V gives CDR1 SEHNR, CDR2 FQNEAQ (reference sequence). V lost 4 bases to trimming and J lost 4 bases; unmatched junction nucleotides: 5.

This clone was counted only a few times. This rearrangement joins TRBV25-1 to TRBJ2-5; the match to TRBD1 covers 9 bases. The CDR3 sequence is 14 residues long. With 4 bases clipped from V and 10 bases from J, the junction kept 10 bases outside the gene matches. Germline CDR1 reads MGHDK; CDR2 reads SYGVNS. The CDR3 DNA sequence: TGTGCCAGCAGTGCGGGACAGGGAAGGGTAGGCCAGTACTTC. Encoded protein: CASSAGQGRVGQYF.

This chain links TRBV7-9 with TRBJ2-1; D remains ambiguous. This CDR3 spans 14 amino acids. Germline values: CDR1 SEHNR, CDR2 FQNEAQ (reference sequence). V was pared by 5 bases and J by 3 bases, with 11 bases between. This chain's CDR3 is CASSPASLYNEQFF. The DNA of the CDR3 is TGTGCCAGCAGCCCCGCGTCACTCTACAATGAGCAGTTCTTC.

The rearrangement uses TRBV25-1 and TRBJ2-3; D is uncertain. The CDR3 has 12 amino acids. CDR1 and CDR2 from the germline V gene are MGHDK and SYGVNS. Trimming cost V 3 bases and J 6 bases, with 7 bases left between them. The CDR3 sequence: CASSDLDDTQYF. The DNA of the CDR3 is TGTGCCAGCAGTGACCTAGACGATACGCAGTATTTT.

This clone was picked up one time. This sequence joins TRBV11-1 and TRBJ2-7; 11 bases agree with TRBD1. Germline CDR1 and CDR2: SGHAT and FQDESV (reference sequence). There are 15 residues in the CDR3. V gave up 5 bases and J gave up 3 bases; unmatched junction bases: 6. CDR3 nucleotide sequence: TGTGCCAGCAGCCACGGGACAGGGGGGCTCTACGAGCAGTACTTC. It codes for CASSHGTGGLYEQYF.

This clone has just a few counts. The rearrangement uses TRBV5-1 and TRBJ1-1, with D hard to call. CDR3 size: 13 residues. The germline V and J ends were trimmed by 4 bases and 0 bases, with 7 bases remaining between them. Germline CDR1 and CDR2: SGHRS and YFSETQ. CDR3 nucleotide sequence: TGCGCCAGCAGCCCACTATTGAACACTGAAGCTTTCTTT. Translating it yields CASSPLLNTEAFF.

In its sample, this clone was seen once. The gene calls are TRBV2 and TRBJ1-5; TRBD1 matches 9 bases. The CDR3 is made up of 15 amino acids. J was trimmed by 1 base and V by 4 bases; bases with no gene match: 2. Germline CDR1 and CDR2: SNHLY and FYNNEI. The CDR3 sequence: CASSADRGSNQPQHF. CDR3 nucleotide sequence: TGTGCCAGCAGTGCGGACAGGGGAAGCAATCAGCCCCAGCATTTT.

The CDR3 spells CASRRGTSLSIYEQYF. The CDR3 DNA reads TGTGCCAGCAGGAGAGGGACTTCCCTAAGTATCTACGAGCAGTACTTC. The V call is TRBV27, the J call TRBJ2-7; TRBD2 is a possible D gene (6 bases). The germline V and J ends were trimmed by 6 bases and 3 bases, with 21 bases remaining between them. The CDR3 is made up of 16 amino acids. Germline CDR1 and CDR2: MNHEY and SMNVEV (reference sequence).

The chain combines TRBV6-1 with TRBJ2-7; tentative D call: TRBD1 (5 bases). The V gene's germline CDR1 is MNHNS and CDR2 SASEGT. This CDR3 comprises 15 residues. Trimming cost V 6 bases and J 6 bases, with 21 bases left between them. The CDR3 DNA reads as TGTGCCAGCAGGACCCCCGTGGCAGGGATCAGCGAGCAGTACTTC. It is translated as CASRTPVAGISEQYF.

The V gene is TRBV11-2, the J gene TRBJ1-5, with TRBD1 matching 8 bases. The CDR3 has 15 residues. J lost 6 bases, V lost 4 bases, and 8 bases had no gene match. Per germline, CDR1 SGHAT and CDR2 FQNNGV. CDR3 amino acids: CASSWGQVGGQPQHF. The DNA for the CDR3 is TGTGCCAGCAGCTGGGGACAGGTAGGGGGTCAGCCCCAGCATTTT.

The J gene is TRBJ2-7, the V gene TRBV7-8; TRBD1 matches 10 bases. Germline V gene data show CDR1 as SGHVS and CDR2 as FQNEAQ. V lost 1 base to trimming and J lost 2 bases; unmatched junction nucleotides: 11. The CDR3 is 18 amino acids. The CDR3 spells CASSLEVAGQGNPYEQYF. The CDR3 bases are TGTGCCAGCAGCTTAGAGGTCGCGGGACAGGGGAACCCCTACGAGCAGTACTTC.